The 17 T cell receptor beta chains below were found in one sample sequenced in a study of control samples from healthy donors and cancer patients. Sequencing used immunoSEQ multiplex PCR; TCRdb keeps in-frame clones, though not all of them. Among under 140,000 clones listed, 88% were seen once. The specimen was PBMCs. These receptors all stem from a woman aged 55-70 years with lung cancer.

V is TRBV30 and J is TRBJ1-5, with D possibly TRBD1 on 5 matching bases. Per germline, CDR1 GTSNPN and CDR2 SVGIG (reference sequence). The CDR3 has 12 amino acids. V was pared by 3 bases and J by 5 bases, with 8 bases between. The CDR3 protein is CAWRSGDQPQHF. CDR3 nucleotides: TGTGCCTGGAGGTCGGGGGATCAGCCCCAGCATTTT.

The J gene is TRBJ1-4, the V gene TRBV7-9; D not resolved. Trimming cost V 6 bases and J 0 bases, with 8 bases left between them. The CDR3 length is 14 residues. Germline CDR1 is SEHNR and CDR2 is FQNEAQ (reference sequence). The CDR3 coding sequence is TGTGCCAGCAGTAAGGTTGCAACTAATGAAAAACTGTTTTTT. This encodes CASSKVATNEKLFF.

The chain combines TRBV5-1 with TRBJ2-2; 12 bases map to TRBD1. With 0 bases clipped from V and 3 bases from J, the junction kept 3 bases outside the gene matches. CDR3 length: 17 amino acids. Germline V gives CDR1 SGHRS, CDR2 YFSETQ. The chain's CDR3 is CASSLAGTGGDTGELFF. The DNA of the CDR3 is TGCGCCAGCAGCTTGGCGGGGACAGGGGGCGACACCGGGGAGCTGTTTTTT.

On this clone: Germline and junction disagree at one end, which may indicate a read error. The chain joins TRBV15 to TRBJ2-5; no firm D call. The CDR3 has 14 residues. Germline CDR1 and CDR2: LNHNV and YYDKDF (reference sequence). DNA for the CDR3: TGTGCCGCCAGCAGGCGTCATGGTGACGAGACCCAGTACTTC. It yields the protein CAASRRHGDETQYF.

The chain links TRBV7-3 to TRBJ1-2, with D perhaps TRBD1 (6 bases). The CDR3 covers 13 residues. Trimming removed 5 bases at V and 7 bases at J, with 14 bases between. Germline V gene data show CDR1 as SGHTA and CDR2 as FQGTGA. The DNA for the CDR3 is TGTGCCAGCAGCCTTCCTGGACAGAGTGGCTACACCTTC. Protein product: CASSLPGQSGYTF.

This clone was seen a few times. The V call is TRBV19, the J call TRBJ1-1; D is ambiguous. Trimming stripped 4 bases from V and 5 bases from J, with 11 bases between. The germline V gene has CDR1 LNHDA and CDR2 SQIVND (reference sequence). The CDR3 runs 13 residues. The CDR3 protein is CASSKSRETEAFF. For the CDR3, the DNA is TGTGCCAGTAGTAAGTCGAGGGAGACTGAAGCTTTCTTT. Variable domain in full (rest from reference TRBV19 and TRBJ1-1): DGGITQSPKYLFRKEGQNVTLSCEQNLNHDAMYWYRQDPGQGLRLIYYSQIVNDFQKGDIAEGYSVSREKKESFPLTVTSAQKNPTAFYLCASSKSRETEAFFGQGTRLTVV.

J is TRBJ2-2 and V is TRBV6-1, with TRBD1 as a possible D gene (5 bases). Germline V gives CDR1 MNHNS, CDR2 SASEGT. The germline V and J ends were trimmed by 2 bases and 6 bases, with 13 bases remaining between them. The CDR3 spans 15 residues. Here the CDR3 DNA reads TGTGCCAGCAGTGAATATGGGGCGAGATCCGGGGAGCTGTTTTTT. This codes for CASSEYGARSGELFF.

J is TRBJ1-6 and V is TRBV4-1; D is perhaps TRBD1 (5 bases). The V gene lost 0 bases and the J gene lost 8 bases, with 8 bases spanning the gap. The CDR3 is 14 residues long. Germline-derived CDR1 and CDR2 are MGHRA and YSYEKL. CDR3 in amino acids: CASSQDRVHSPLHF. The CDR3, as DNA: TGCGCCAGCAGCCAAGACAGGGTACATTCACCCCTCCACTTT.

The CDR3 DNA is TGTGCCAGCAGCTGGGATCTCAATCAGCCCCAGCATTTT. Encoded protein: CASSWDLNQPQHF. This rearrangement joins TRBV6-5 to TRBJ1-5, with unresolved D. Looked up from germline, CDR1 is MNHEY and CDR2 is SVGAGI. V was pared by 6 bases and J by 3 bases, with 9 bases between. The CDR3 consists of 13 residues.

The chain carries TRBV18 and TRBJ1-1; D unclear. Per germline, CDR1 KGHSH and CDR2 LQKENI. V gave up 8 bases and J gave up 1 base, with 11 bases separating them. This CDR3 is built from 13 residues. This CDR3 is CASLTNKNTEAFF. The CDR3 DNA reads TGTGCCAGCCTTACAAATAAGAACACTGAAGCTTTCTTT.

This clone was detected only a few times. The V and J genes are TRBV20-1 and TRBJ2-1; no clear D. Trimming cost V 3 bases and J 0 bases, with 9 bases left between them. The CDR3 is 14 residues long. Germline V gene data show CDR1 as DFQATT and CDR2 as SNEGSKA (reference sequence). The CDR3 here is CSASGETSYNEQFF. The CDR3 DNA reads TGCAGTGCTAGTGGGGAAACCTCCTACAATGAGCAGTTCTTC.

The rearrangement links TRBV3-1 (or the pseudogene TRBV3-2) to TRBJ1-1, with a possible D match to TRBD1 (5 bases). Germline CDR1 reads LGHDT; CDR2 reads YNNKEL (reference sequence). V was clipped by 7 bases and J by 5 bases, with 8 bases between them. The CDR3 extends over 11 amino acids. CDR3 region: CASTSGTEAFF. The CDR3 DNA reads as TGTGCCAGCACCTCAGGGACTGAAGCTTTCTTT.

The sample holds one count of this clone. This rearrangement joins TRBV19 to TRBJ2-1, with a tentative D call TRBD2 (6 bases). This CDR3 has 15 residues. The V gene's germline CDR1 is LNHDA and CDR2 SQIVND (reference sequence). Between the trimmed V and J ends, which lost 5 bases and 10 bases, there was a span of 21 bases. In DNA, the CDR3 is TGTGCCAGTAGTTCACGGGGCGGGGAGGTTCGGGAGCAGTTCTTC. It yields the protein CASSSRGGEVREQFF.

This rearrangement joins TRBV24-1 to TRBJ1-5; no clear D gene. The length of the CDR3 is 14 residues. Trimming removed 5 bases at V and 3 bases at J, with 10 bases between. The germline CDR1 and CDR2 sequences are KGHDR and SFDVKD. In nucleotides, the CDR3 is TGTGCCACCAGTGTGGGCAGTATCAATCAGCCCCAGCATTTT. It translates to CATSVGSINQPQHF.

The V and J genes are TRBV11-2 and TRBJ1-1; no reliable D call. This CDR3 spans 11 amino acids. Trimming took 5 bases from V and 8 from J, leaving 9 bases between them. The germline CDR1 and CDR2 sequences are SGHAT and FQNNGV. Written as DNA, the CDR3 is TGTGCCAGCAGCCTTCAATCAGAAGCTTTCTTT. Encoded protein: CASSLQSEAFF. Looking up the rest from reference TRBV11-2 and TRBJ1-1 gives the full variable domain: EAGVAQSPRYKIIEKRQSVAFWCNPISGHATLYWYQQILGQGPKLLIQFQNNGVVDDSQLPKDRFSAERLKGVDSTLKIQPAKLEDSAVYLCASSLQSEAFFGQGTRLTVV.

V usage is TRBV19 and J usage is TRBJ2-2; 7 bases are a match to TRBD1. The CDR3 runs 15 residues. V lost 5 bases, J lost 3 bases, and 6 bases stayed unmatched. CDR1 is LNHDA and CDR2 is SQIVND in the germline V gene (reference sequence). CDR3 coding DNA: TGTGCCAGTAGTCTCCGGACAGGACACACCGGGGAGCTGTTTTTT. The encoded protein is CASSLRTGHTGELFF.

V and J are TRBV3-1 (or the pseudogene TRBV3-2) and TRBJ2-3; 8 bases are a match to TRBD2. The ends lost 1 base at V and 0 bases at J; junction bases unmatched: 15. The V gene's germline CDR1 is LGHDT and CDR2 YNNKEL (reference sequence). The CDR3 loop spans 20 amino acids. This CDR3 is CASSQGLPRTSTPSTDTQYF. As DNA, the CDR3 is TGTGCCAGCAGCCAAGGCCTACCCCGGACTAGCACCCCTAGCACAGATACGCAGTATTTT.